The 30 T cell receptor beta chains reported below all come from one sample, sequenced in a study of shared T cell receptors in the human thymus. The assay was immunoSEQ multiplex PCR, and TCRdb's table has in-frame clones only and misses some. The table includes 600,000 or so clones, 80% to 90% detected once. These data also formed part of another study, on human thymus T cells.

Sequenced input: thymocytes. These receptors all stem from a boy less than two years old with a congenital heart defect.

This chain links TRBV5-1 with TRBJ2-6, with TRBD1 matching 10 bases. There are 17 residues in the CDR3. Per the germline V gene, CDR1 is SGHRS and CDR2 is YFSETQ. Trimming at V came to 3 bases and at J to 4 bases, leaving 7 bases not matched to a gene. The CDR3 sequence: CASSSAGQGKGANVLTF. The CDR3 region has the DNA TGCGCCAGCAGCTCCGCGGGACAGGGGAAAGGGGCCAACGTCCTGACTTTC. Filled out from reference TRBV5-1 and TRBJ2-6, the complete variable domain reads KAGVTQTPRYLIKTRGQQVTLSCSPISGHRSVSWYQQTPGQGLQFLFEYFSETQRNKGNFPGRFSGRQFSNSRSEMNVSTLELGDSALYLCASSSAGQGKGANVLTFGAGSRLTVL.

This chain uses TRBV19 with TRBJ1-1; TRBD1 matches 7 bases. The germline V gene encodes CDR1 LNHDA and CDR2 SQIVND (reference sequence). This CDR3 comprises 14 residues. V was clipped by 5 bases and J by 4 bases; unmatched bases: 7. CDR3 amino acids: CASSPGTVFTEAFF. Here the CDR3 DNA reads TGTGCCAGTAGTCCCGGGACAGTTTTCACTGAAGCTTTCTTT.

The CDR3 DNA reads TGTGCCAGCGCCCACGCGGGCGACGAGCAGTACTTC. Translating it yields CASAHAGDEQYF. The chain has TRBV28 and TRBJ2-7; D possibly corresponds to TRBD2 (5 bases). Germline V lookup: CDR1 MDHEN, CDR2 SYDVKM. This CDR3 region has 12 residues. V lost 8 bases, J lost 5 bases, and 13 bases lay in between.

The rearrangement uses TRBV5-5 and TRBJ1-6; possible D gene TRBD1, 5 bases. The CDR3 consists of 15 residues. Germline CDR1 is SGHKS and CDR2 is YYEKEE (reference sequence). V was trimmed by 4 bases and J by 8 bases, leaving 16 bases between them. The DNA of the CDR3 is TGTGCCAGCAGCCCTCTGGAGGGACCTGATTCACCCCTCCACTTT. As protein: CASSPLEGPDSPLHF.

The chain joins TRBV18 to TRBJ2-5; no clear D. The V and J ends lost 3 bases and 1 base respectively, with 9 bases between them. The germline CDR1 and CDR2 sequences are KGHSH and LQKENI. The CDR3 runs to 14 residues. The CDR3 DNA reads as TGTGCCAGCTCACCGCGCCTGTCCCAAGAGACCCAGTACTTC. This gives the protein CASSPRLSQETQYF.

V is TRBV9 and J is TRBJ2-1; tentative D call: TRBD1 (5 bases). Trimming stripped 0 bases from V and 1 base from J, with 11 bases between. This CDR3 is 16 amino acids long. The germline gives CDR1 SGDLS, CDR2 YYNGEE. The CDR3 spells CASSVVPGLSYNEQFF. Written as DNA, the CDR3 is TGTGCCAGCAGCGTAGTGCCAGGGTTGTCCTACAATGAGCAGTTCTTC. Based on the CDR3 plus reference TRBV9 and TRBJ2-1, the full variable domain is DSGVTQTPKHLITATGQRVTLRCSPRSGDLSVYWYQQSLDQGLQFLIQYYNGEERAKGNILERFSAQQFPDLHSELNLSSLELGDSALYFCASSVVPGLSYNEQFFGPGTRLTVL.

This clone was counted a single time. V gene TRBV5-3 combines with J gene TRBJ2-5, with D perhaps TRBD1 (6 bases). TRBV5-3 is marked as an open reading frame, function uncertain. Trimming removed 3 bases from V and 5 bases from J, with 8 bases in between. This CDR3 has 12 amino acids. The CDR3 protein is CARSWGRETQYF. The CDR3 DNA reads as TGTGCCAGAAGCTGGGGGCGGGAGACCCAGTACTTC.

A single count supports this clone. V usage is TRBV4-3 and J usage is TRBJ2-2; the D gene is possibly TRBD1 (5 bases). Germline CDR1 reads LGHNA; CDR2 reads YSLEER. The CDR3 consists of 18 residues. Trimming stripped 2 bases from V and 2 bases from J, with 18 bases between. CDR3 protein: CASSQIFTGQPNTGELFF. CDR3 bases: TGCGCCAGCAGCCAAATCTTTACAGGCCAACCCAACACCGGGGAGCTGTTTTTT.

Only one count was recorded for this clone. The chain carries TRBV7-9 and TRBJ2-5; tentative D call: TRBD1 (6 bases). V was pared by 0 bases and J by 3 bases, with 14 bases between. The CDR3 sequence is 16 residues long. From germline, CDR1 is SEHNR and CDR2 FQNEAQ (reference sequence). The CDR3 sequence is CASSLAKDRSKETQYF. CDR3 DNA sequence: TGTGCCAGCAGCTTAGCGAAAGACAGGTCGAAAGAGACCCAGTACTTC.

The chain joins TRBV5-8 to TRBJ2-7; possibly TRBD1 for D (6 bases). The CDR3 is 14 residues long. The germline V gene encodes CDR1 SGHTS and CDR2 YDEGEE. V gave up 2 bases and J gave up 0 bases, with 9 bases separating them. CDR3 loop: CASSFGTSSYEQYF. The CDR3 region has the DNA TGTGCCAGCAGCTTTGGGACAAGCTCCTACGAGCAGTACTTC.

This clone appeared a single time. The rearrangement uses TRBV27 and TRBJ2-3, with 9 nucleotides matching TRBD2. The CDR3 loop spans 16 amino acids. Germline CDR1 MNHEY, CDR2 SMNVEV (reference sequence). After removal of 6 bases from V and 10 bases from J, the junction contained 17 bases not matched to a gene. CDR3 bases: TGTGCCAGCAGACCCCCGCCCTTCACTAGCGGGTACTCGCAGTATTTT. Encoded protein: CASRPPPFTSGYSQYF.

The CDR3 sequence is CASPGRTSLNTGELFF. The DNA for the CDR3 is TGTGCCAGCCCGGGGAGGACTAGCCTGAACACCGGGGAGCTGTTTTTT. J is TRBJ2-2 and V is TRBV6-4, with 8 positions matching TRBD2. The germline gives CDR1 MRHNA, CDR2 SNTAGT. The CDR3 is 16 amino acids. V lost 8 bases, J lost 1 base, and 9 bases stayed unmatched.

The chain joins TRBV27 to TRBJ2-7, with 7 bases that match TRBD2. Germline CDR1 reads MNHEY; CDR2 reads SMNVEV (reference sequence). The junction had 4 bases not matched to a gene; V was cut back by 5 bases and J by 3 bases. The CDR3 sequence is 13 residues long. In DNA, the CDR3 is TGTGCCAGCAGTGCAGCGGGGCACTACGAGCAGTACTTC. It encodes CASSAAGHYEQYF.

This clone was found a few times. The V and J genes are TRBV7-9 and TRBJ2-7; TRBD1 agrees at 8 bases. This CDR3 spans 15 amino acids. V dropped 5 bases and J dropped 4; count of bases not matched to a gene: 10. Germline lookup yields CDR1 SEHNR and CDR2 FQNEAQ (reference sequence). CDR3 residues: CASSLGGDRLYEQYF. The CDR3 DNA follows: TGTGCCAGCAGCCTGGGCGGGGACAGGTTATACGAGCAGTACTTC.

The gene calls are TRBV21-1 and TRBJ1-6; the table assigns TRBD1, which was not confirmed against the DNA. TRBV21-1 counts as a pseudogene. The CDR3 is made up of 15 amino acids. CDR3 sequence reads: CASVNRDRNNSPLHF. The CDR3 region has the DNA TGTGCCAGCGTAAACCGGGACAGAAATAATTCACCCCTCCACTTT.

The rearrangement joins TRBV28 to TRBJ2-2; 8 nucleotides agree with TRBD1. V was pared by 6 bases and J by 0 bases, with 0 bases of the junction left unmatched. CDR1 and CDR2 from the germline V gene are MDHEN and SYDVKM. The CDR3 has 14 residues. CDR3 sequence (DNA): TGTGCCAGCAGGGGACAGGCGAACACCGGGGAGCTGTTTTTT. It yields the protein CASRGQANTGELFF.

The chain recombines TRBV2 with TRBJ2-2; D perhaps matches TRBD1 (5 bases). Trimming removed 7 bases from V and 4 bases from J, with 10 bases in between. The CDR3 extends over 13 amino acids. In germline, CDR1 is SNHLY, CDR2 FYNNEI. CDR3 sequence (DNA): TGTGCCAGCACCGAGACAGTCACCGGGGAGCTGTTTTTT. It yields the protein CASTETVTGELFF.

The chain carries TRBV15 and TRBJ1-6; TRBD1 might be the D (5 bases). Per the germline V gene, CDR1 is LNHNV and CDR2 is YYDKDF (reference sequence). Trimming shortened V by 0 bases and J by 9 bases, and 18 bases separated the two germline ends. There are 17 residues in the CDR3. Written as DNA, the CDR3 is TGTGCCACCAGCAGAGATGGGAGGGGCGGCTTGAGTTCACCCCTCCACTTT. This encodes CATSRDGRGGLSSPLHF. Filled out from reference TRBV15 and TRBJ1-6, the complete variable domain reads DAMVIQNPRYQVTQFGKPVTLSCSQTLNHNVMYWYQQKSSQAPKLLFHYYDKDFNNEADTPDNFQSRRPNTSFCFLDIRSPGLGDTAMYLCATSRDGRGGLSSPLHFGNGTRLTVT.

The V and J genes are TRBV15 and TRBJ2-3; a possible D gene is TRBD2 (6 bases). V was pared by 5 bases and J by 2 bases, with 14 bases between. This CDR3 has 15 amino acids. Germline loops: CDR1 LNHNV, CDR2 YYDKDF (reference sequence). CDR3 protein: CATSAPGLSTDTQYF. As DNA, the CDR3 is TGTGCCACCAGCGCCCCGGGACTGTCCACAGATACGCAGTATTTT.

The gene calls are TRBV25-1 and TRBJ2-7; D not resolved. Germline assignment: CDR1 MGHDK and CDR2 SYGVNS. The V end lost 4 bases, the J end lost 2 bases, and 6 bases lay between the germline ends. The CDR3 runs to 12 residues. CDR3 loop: CASSAHTYEQYF. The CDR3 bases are TGTGCCAGCAGTGCACATACCTACGAGCAGTACTTC.

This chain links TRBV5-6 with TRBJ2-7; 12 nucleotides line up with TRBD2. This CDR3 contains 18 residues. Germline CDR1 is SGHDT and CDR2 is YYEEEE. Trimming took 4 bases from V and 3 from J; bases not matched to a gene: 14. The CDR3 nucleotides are TGTGCCAGCAGCAACAACAACCTCGGACTAGCGGGAAACTACGAGCAGTACTTC. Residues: CASSNNNLGLAGNYEQYF.

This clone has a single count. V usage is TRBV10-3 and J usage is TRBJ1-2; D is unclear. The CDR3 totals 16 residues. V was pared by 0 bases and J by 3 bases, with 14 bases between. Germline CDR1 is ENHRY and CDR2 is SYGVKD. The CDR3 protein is CAISESTRGRDYGYTF. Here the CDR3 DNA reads TGTGCCATCAGTGAGTCGACCCGGGGTCGAGACTATGGCTACACCTTC.

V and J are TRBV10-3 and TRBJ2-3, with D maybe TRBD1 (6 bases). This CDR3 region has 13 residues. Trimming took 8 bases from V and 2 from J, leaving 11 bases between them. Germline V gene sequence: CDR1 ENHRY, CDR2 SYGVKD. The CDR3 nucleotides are TGTGCCATCCAGGGGTTTGCCACAGATACGCAGTATTTT. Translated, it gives CAIQGFATDTQYF.

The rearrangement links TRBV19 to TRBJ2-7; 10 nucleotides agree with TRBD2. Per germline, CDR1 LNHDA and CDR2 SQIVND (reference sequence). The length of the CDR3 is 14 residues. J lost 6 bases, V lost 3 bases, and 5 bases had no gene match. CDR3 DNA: TGTGCCAGTAGTATTCTAGCGGGAGCTTCCGAGCAGTACTTC. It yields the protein CASSILAGASEQYF.

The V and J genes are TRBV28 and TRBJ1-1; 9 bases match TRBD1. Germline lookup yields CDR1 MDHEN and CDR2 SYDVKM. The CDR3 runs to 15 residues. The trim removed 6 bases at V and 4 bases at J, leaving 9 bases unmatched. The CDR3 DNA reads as TGTGCCAGCAGACGGGGACAGGGTAGAGGCACTGAAGCTTTCTTT. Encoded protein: CASRRGQGRGTEAFF.

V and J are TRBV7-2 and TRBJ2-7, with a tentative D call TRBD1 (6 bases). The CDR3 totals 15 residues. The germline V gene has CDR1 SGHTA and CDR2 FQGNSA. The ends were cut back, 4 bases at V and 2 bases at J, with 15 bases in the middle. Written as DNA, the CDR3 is TGTGCCAGCAGCTCCCAAACTGGACAGACCTACGAGCAGTACTTC. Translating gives CASSSQTGQTYEQYF.

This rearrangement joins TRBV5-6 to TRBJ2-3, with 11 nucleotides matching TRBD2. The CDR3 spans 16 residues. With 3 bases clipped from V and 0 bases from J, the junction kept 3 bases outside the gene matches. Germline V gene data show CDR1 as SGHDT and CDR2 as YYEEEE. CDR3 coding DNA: TGTGCCAGCAGCTCCAGGACTAGCGGGAGCACAGATACGCAGTATTTT. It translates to CASSSRTSGSTDTQYF.

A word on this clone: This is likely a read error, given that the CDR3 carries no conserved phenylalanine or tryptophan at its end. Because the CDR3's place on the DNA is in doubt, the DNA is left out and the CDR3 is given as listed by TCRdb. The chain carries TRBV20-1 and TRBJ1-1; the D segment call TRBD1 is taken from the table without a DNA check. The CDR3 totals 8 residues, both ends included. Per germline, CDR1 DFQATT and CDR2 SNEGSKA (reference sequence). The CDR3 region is CSAIRQTV.

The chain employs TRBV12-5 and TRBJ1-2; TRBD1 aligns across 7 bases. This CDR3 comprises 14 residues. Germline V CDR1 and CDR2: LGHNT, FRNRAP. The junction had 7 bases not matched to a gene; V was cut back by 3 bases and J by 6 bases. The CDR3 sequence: CASGFWDSLNGYTF. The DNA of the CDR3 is TGTGCTAGTGGTTTTTGGGACAGCCTCAATGGCTACACCTTC.

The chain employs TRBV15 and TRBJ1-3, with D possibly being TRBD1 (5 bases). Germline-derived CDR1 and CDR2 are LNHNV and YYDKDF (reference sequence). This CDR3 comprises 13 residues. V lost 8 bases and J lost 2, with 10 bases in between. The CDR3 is CATGPGPGNTIYF. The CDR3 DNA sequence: TGTGCCACCGGGCCAGGGCCTGGAAACACCATATATTTT.